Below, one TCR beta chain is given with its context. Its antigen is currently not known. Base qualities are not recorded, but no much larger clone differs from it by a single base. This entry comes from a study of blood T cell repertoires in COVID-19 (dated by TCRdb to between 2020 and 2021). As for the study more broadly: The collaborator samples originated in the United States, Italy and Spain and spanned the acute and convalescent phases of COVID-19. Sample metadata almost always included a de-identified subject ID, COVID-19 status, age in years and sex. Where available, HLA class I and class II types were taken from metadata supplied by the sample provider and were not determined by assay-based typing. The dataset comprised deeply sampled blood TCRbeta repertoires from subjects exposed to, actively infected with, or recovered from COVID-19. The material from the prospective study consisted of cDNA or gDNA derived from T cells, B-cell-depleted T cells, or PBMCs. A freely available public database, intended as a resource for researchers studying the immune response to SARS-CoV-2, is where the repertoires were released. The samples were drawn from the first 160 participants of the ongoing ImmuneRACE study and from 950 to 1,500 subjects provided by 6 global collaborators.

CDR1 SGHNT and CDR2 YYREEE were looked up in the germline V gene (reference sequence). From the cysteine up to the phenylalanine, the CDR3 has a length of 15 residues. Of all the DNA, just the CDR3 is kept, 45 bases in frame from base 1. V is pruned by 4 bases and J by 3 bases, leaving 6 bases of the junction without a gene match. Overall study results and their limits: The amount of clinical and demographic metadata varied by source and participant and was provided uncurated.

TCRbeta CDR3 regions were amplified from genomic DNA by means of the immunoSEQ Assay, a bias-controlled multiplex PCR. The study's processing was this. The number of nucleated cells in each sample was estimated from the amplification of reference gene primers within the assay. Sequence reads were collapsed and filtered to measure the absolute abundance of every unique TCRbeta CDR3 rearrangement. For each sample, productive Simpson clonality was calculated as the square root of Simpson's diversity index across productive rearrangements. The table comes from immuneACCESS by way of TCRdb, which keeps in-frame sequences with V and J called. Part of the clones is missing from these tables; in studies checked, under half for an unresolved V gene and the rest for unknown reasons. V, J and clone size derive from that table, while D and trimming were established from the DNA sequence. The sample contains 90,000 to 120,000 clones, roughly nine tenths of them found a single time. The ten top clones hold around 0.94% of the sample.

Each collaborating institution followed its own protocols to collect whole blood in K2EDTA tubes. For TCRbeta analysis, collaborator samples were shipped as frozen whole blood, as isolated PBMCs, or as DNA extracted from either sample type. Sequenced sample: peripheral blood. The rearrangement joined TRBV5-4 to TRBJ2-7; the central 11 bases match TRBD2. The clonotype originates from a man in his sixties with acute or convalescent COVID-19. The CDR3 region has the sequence CASSRGTSGVYEQYF. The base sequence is TGTGCCAGCAGCCGCGGGACTAGCGGCGTCTACGAGCAGTACTTC.